This TCR beta chain was profiled in a study of T-cell memory formation after mild COVID-19. Overall study results and limits: CD4+ contracting clones were mainly CM and EM; CD8+ ones, EMRA. Pre-infection memory contained some responding clones, which suggested that cross-reactive memory had joined.

TCRdb called the 5' RACE reads again in MiXCR, with one record for every CDR3 protein. The repertoire holds around 150,000 distinct CDR3 sequences, less than 40% seen once, with approximately 12% in the top ten. V was shortened by 5 bases and J by 7 bases, with 11 bases between the two germline ends. CDR3 length: 13 amino acids. Of note for this clonotype: Antigen unknown.

The sequence was collected from an adult woman who had mild COVID-19 (a few samples of this study predate the infection). Cell type and time point are not known. The chain uses TRBV12-3 or TRBV12-4 and TRBJ2-2; the D call may be TRBD1 or TRBD2 (5 bases each). Sequenced sample: PBMCs or a T cell subset sorted from them (not recorded which). CDR3 sequence (DNA): TGTGCCAGCAGTCTTGGGACGTACGGGGAGCTGTTTTTT. Amino acid sequence: CASSLGTYGELFF.